The present T cell receptor beta chain was sequenced within a study of blood T cell repertoires in COVID-19. Overall study context: Spain, Italy and the United States supplied samples that represented acute and convalescent COVID-19. In each case, the material was cDNA or gDNA derived from T cells, B-cell-depleted T cells, or PBMCs.

Germline trimming cut 5 bases from V and 9 bases from J; bases unmatched to any gene: 10. Germline CDR1 SGHTA, CDR2 FQGTGA. This CDR3 spans 15 amino acids. Original processing notes: It was from reference gene primer amplification that nucleated cell counts were estimated. Data came from immunoSEQ multiplex PCR; TCRdb stores just in-frame clones and leaves some out. V and J calls and clone size are copied from that table; D and trimming were computed from the DNA. The sample shows hundreds of thousands of clones, roughly 85% of them seen only once. Seattle patient enrollment occurred during active infection, with longitudinal follow-up thereafter.

Sequencing was performed on peripheral blood. The TCR sequence derives from a man in his forties or fifties with COVID-19, enrolled during active disease. The rearrangement links TRBV7-3 to TRBJ2-1, with 10 bases that match TRBD1. Here the CDR3 reads CASSPQPTGGPEQFF. CDR3 in DNA: TGTGCCAGCAGCCCCCAGCCGACAGGGGGCCCTGAGCAGTTCTTC.